A selection of T cell receptor beta chains follows, all from one sample in a study of kidney transplant recipient with SARS-CoV-2 infection. MiXCR was run by TCRdb on the reads, yielding one entry per CDR3 protein. The sample shows fewer than 250,000 distinct CDR3 sequences, under 30% of them seen only once. Material: a blood sample, obtained at baseline and on day 111 from a kidney transplant recipient. The receptors stem from a male patient between 25 and 39 years old who had COVID-19 and was a kidney transplant recipient. Some T cells may be supplied by the graft donor. The CDR3 runs from the conserved cysteine through the conserved F or W. D genes are given only for firm matches. Where a row states a size, it is once, few, many or the class of an expanded clone; other rows omit it.

>TRBJ2-2|TRBV15|.|many
CATSRDGDVTGELFF
TGTGCCACCAGCAGAGATGGGGACGTCACCGGGGAGCTGTTTTTT
>TRBJ1-2|TRBV11-1|.|many
CASSGIFKAGKTYGYTF
TGTGCCAGCAGCGGGATCTTTAAGGCTGGAAAGACCTATGGCTACACCTTC
>TRBJ2-3|TRBV21-1|.|few
CASSHKVATVMQDTQYF
TGTGCCAGCAGTCACAAAGTAGCTACAGTCATGCAAGATACGCAGTATTTT
>TRBJ2-5|TRBV28|.|.
CASSFISGKETQYF
TGTGCCAGCAGTTTTATTTCGGGGAAAGAGACCCAGTACTTC
>TRBJ2-5|TRBV6-5|TRBD1|many
CASSRYQGARETQYF
TGTGCCAGCAGCCGTTATCAGGGGGCGAGGGAGACCCAGTACTTC
>TRBJ2-1|TRBV6-1|TRBD1|.
CASSGRQGAYEQFF
TGTGCCAGCAGTGGTCGTCAGGGGGCCTATGAGCAGTTCTTC
>TRBJ1-6|TRBV30|TRBD1|many
CAWSVRRTGSSNSPLHF
TGTGCCTGGAGTGTACGTCGGACAGGGAGTAGCAATTCACCCCTCCACTTT
>TRBJ1-2|TRBV5-6|.|many
CASSLVHFSNYGYTF
TGTGCCAGCAGCTTAGTACACTTTTCTAACTATGGCTACACCTTC
>TRBJ2-7|TRBV19|.|many
CASSIAEGYEQYF
TGTGCCAGTAGTATAGCTGAAGGCTACGAGCAGTACTTC
>TRBJ2-5|TRBV7-3|.|many
CASSASTQETQYF
TGTGCCAGCAGCGCAAGTACTCAAGAGACCCAGTACTTC
>TRBJ1-3|TRBV9|.|many
CASSDRNQNSGNTIYF
TGTGCCAGCAGCGACCGAAACCAAAACTCTGGAAACACCATATATTTT
>TRBJ2-2|TRBV5-6|.|many
CASSLAGDLRTGELFF
TGTGCCAGCAGCTTGGCCGGGGACCTCAGAACCGGGGAGCTGTTTTTT
>TRBJ2-1|TRBV5-5|.|many
CASSLVGFYNEQFF
TGTGCCAGCAGCTTGGTGGGGTTCTACAATGAGCAGTTCTTC
>TRBJ2-1|TRBV6-2/TRBV6-3|.|.
CASSSPGPIYNEQFF
TGTGCCAGCAGCTCTCCGGGGCCGATCTACAATGAGCAGTTCTTC
>TRBJ2-2|TRBV12-3/TRBV12-4|TRBD1|many
CASSRFGDRVFGELFF
TGTGCCAGCAGCCGATTCGGGGACAGGGTTTTCGGGGAGCTGTTTTTT
>TRBJ2-7|TRBV5-8|.|many
CASSLDGAYEQYF
TGTGCCAGCAGCTTGGACGGAGCCTACGAGCAGTACTTC
>TRBJ2-6|TRBV22-1|.|few
CPGSKGESEQSRANVLTF
TGTCCTGGGAGTAAAGGAGAAAGCGAACAAAGTCGGGCCAACGTCCTGACTTTC
>TRBJ2-1|TRBV27|.|few
CASSLRNGPYNEQFF
TGTGCCAGCAGTCTCCGGAATGGACCCTACAATGAGCAGTTCTTC
>TRBJ2-7|TRBV6-6|TRBD2|many
CASSRLAGAYEQYF
TGTGCCAGCAGTCGACTAGCGGGAGCCTACGAGCAGTACTTC
>TRBJ1-3|TRBV2|.|.
CASRSSGNAIYF
TGTGCCAGCAGGTCGTCTGGAAACGCCATATATTTT
>TRBJ1-1|TRBV12-3/TRBV12-4|.|many
CASSWGRLGGETEAFF
TGTGCCAGCAGCTGGGGCAGGCTCGGGGGGGAGACTGAAGCTTTCTTT
>TRBJ2-1|TRBV10-3|.|many
CAISESVLRSSYNEQFF
TGTGCCATCAGTGAGTCCGTATTAAGAAGCTCCTACAATGAGCAGTTCTTC
>TRBJ2-3|TRBV19|TRBD2|.
CASSPRDPGLARPSSTDTQYF
TGTGCCAGTAGTCCTCGTGACCCGGGACTAGCGCGACCTTCTAGCACAGATACGCAGTATTTT
>TRBJ1-1|TRBV7-2|.|few
CASSFVGGDTEAFF
TGTGCCAGCAGCTTCGTGGGGGGGGACACTGAAGCTTTCTTT
>TRBJ2-2|TRBV7-6|TRBD2|many
CASSFTSGRRELFF
TGTGCCAGCAGCTTTACTAGCGGGAGGAGGGAGCTGTTTTTT
>TRBJ2-3|TRBV6-6|.|.
CASSYRVGLFW
TGTGCCAGCAGTTACAGGGTCGGCTTATTTTGG
>TRBJ2-5|TRBV5-1|.|many
CASSPQGGRETQYF
TGCGCCAGCAGCCCGCAGGGGGGCCGGGAGACCCAGTACTTC
>TRBJ1-2|TRBV30|.|many
CAWATVRYRKTYGYTF
TGTGCCTGGGCAACCGTGCGTTATAGAAAGACCTATGGCTACACCTTC
>TRBJ2-2|TRBV5-1|.|.
CANSLGEAIYGELFF
TGCGCCAACAGCCTCGGGGAGGCCATTTACGGGGAGCTGTTTTTT
>TRBJ1-1|TRBV4-3|TRBD1|many
CASSQGQMNTEAFF
TGCGCCAGCAGCCAGGGACAGATGAACACTGAAGCTTTCTTT
>TRBJ2-2|TRBV7-9|TRBD2|many
CASSPRLAGGTGELFF
TGTGCCAGCAGCCCTCGGCTAGCGGGGGGTACCGGGGAGCTGTTTTTT
>TRBJ2-1|TRBV7-2|TRBD2|.
CAGSFLLTSGGRYNEQFF
TGTGCCGGCAGCTTCCTCCTGACTAGCGGGGGGCGTTACAATGAGCAGTTCTTC
>TRBJ1-2|TRBV5-4|.|many
CASCEFVPGKTYGYTF
TGTGCCAGCTGCGAATTCGTACCAGGAAAGACCTATGGCTACACCTTC
>TRBJ2-4|TRBV20-1|.|.
CSARDINIQYF
TGCAGTGCTAGGGACATAAACATTCAGTACTTC
>TRBJ1-2|TRBV10-2|.|many
CASSCAFTSRKTYGYTF
TGCGCCAGCAGTTGTGCGTTCACTTCTAGAAAGACCTATGGCTACACCTTC
>TRBJ1-2|TRBV6-8|.|many
CASSPWGRSRKTYGYTF
TGTGCCAGCAGTCCGTGGGGACGCTCTAGAAAGACCTATGGCTACACCTTC
>TRBJ1-2|TRBV12-3/TRBV12-4|.|many
CASSLKGTAGKTYGYTF
TGTGCCAGCAGTTTAAAAGGCACAGCAGGAAAGACCTATGGCTACACCTTC
>TRBJ2-5|TRBV3-1|.|many
CASSANYPISFSETQYF
TGTGCCAGCAGCGCTAATTATCCCATTTCTTTCTCTGAGACCCAGTACTTC
>TRBJ1-2|TRBV29-1|TRBD1|many
CSGGTGGYGYTF
TGCAGCGGGGGGACAGGGGGCTATGGCTACACCTTC
>TRBJ2-6|TRBV27|TRBD1|few
CASSSTGTVVSGANVLTF
TGTGCCAGCAGTTCGACCGGGACAGTCGTCTCTGGGGCCAACGTCCTGACTTTC
>TRBJ2-5|TRBV6-6|.|many
CASTSSGRQETQYF
TGTGCCAGTACATCATCGGGTAGACAAGAGACCCAGTACTTC
>TRBJ1-2|TRBV4-2|.|.
CASSSGHKGRKTYGYTF
TGTGCCAGCAGCTCGGGGCACAAAGGTCGAAAGACCTATGGCTACACCTTC
>TRBJ2-3|TRBV7-8|.|many
CASSTPGDTQYF
TGTGCCAGCAGCACCCCCGGAGATACGCAGTATTTT
>TRBJ1-4|TRBV7-9|.|many
CASSNQGLGEKLFF
TGTGCCAGCAGCAATCAGGGATTGGGTGAAAAACTGTTTTTT
>TRBJ2-1|TRBV7-2|TRBD2|few
CASSLLSGIFYNEQFF
TGTGCCAGCAGCTTACTTAGCGGGATTTTTTACAATGAGCAGTTCTTC
>TRBJ1-1|TRBV9|.|many
CASTRHLVDSEAFF
TGTGCCAGCACCAGACATTTAGTGGATTCGGAGGCTTTCTTT
>TRBJ1-2|TRBV7-7|.|.
CASSVGSKCRKTYGYAF
TGTGCCAGCAGCGTAGGTTCTAAGTGCCGAAAGACCTATGGCTACGCCTTC